The subject of this entry is one T cell receptor beta chain. The antigen is undetermined. This specimen belongs to a study of radiotherapy plus CTLA-4 blockade in lung cancer. Study outcomes and limitations: Researchers report tumor-derived TCR clones expanding in blood after radiotherapy plus ipilimumab. Per reports, early blood T cell clone dynamics, plus interferon-beta, forecast response most strongly.

TCRdb's copy holds only in-frame clones and misses some; the assay was immunoSEQ multiplex PCR. The repertoire holds 60,000 to 85,000 clones, with around nine tenths as singletons. The V gene end was trimmed by 3 bases and the J gene end by 6 bases; junction bases not matched to a gene: 10. This CDR3 has 15 residues. The germline gives CDR1 KGHSH, CDR2 LQKENI. The sequence was collected from a human donor with non-small cell lung cancer who had stable disease on radiotherapy plus ipilimumab. This material consisted of peripheral blood, taken from a patient treated with radiotherapy plus ipilimumab. The rearrangement uses TRBV18 and TRBJ2-7; 8 bases map to TRBD1. The CDR3 reads CASSPLGRGPVEQYF. CDR3 in DNA: TGTGCCAGCTCACCTCTTGGCAGGGGGCCGGTCGAGCAGTACTTC.